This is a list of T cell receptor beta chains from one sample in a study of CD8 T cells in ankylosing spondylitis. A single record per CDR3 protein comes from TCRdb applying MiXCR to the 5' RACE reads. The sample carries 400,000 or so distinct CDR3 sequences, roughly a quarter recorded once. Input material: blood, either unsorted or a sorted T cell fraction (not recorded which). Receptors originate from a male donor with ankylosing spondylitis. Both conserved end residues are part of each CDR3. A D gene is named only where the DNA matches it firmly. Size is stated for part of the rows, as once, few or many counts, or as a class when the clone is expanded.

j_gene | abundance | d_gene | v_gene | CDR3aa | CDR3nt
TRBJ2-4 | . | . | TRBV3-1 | CASSQEGRMKNIQYF | TGTGCCAGCAGCCAAGAAGGGCGGATGAAAAACATTCAGTACTTC
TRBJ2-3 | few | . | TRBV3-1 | CASSQPTVTDTQYF | TGTGCCAGCAGCCAGCCTACGGTCACAGATACGCAGTATTTT
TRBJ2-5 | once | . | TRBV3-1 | CASSRRGSRNQETQYF | TGTGCCAGCAGCCGAAGGGGGAGCAGAAACCAAGAGACCCAGTACTTC
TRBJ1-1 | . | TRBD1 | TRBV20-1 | CSAGAGTGSPEAFF | TGCAGTGCTGGGGCCGGGACAGGGTCCCCTGAAGCTTTCTTT
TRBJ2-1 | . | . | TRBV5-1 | CASSFASGISYNEQFF | TGCGCCAGCAGCTTCGCTTCAGGGATCTCCTACAATGAGCAGTTCTTC
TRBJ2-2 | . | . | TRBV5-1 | CASSFFTGNTGELFF | TGCGCCAGCAGCTTTTTCACAGGGAACACCGGGGAGCTGTTTTTT
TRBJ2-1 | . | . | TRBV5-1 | CATAKSNEYNEQFF | TGCGCCACCGCGAAAAGCAATGAGTACAATGAGCAGTTCTTC
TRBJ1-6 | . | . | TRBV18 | CASSPEVSGNSPLHF | TGTGCCAGCTCACCGGAGGTTTCGGGTAATTCACCCCTCCACTTT
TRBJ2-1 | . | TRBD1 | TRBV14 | CASSLTGKQYNEQFF | TGTGCCAGCAGCCTGACAGGGAAACAATACAATGAGCAGTTCTTC
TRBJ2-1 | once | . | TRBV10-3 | CAISESITTGADEQFF | TGTGCCATCAGTGAGTCCATCACTACGGGAGCGGATGAGCAGTTCTTC
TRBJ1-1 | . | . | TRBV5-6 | CASSLAAGYTEAFF | TGTGCCAGCAGCTTGGCCGCGGGATACACTGAAGCTTTCTTT